The rows below give T cell receptor beta chains drawn from one sample of a study of control samples from healthy donors and cancer patients. The method was immunoSEQ multiplex PCR; TCRdb's version includes in-frame clones alone and lacks a portion of them. Here the sample spans about 150,000 clones, over 85% being singletons. The sequencing sample was made of blood. Receptor source: a man aged 35-49 years in good health. The CDR3 runs from the conserved cysteine through the conserved F or W. Fields, in order: J gene, clone size, D gene, V gene, CDR3 protein, CDR3 DNA. The D gene is left open where the match is weak. Expanded clones get a size class; other rows say once, few or many, or leave the size out.

TRBJ2-3 | once | TRBD1 | TRBV6-2/TRBV6-3 | CASSPPGTASTDTQYF | TGTGCCAGCAGTCCCCCCGGGACAGCTAGCACAGATACGCAGTATTTT
TRBJ1-1 | - | - | TRBV30 | CAWSDRMNTEAFF | TGTGCCTGGAGTGACAGGATGAACACTGAAGCTTTCTTT
TRBJ2-7 | - | - | TRBV9 | CASSPQQGMTDEQYF | TGTGCCAGCAGCCCGCAACAGGGAATGACGGACGAGCAGTACTTC
TRBJ1-1 | - | TRBD1 | TRBV30 | CAWTPGQGFTEAFF | TGTGCCTGGACCCCGGGACAGGGGTTCACTGAAGCTTTCTTT
TRBJ1-2 | - | - | TRBV5-1 | CASSFQGNYGYTF | TGCGCCAGCAGCTTCCAGGGGAACTATGGCTACACCTTC
TRBJ2-2 | - | - | TRBV4-3 | CASSQARTGELFF | TGCGCCAGCAGCCAAGCCCGGACCGGGGAGCTGTTTTTT
TRBJ2-3 | - | - | TRBV20-1 | CSASPRLRIGGDTQYF | TGCAGTGCTAGTCCGCGGCTTCGAATCGGGGGAGATACGCAGTATTTT
TRBJ2-2 | - | TRBD1 | TRBV5-1 | CASSLGHRGGELFF | TGCGCCAGCAGCTTGGGGCACAGGGGCGGGGAGCTGTTTTTT
TRBJ1-5 | few | - | TRBV3-1/TRBV3-2 | CASSQGGTEGQPQHF | TGTGCCAGCAGCCAAGGGGGGACGGAGGGTCAGCCCCAGCATTTT
TRBJ2-1 | - | TRBD2 | TRBV9 | CASSVGTSVVEQFF | TGTGCCAGCAGCGTAGGGACTAGCGTAGTTGAGCAGTTCTTC
TRBJ1-5 | once | - | TRBV6-5 | CASSYSGGSNQPQHF | TGTGCCAGCAGTTACTCAGGGGGTAGCAATCAGCCCCAGCATTTT
TRBJ1-1 | - | - | TRBV15 | CATSRDRNTEAFF | TGTGCCACCAGCAGGGACAGGAACACTGAAGCTTTCTTT
TRBJ2-7 | - | - | TRBV9 | CASSFRDGAEQYF | TGTGCCAGCAGCTTCCGGGACGGGGCCGAGCAGTACTTC
TRBJ1-2 | - | TRBD1 | TRBV4-1 | CASSPPGTAYGYTF | TGCGCCAGCAGCCCCCCGGGGACAGCCTATGGCTACACCTTC
TRBJ2-7 | once | TRBD1 | TRBV4-1 | CASSQTPTGTYEQYF | TGCGCCAGCAGCCAAACACCGACAGGGACCTACGAGCAGTACTTC
TRBJ2-3 | - | - | TRBV29-1 | CSACTDTQYF | TGCAGCGCTTGCACAGATACGCAGTATTTT